What follows are 19 T cell receptor beta chains derived from one specimen sequenced in a study of vaccination effects on CD4 cells after COVID-19. Produced via immunoSEQ multiplex PCR; TCRdb's table is partial and in-frame only. The sample holds 15,000 to 20,000 clones; over 65% are singletons and the top ten take approximately 20%. Under the ViraFEST assay, PBMC were stimulated with viral peptide pools so that antigen-specific CD4+ T cells expanded. Sequencing was performed afterwards. After less than 11 days in culture, the CD4+ T cells were isolated. Convalescent patients had PCR-confirmed SARS-CoV-2 infection between March and December 2020. Each participant was given two doses of one vaccine (BNT162b2 or mRNA-1273). No antigen is known for these receptors. The material was CD4+ T cells from PBMCs cultured with SARS-CoV-2 spike peptides, obtained after COVID-19 vaccination. The receptors were sampled from a human donor who had a prior SARS-CoV-2 infection.

The chain is built from TRBV13 and TRBJ2-4; TRBD2 matches 7 bases. Unmatched junction bases numbered 8, after V lost 5 bases and J lost 7 bases. Germline CDR1 PRHDT, CDR2 FYEKMQ (reference sequence). The CDR3 is 14 residues long. The CDR3 DNA follows: TGTGCCAGCAGCACCCGGACTAGTGTGAACATTCAGTACTTC. Protein product: CASSTRTSVNIQYF.

In nucleotides, the CDR3 is TGTGCCAGCAGCTTAGGGGACACCGGCACAGATACGCAGTATTTT. It encodes CASSLGDTGTDTQYF. The chain has TRBV11-3 and TRBJ2-3; perhaps TRBD1 as D (6 bases). Germline V gene sequence: CDR1 SGHNT, CDR2 YENEEA. V was shortened by 1 base and J by 1 base, with 9 bases between the two germline ends. The CDR3 contains 15 residues.

This clone was counted once. This sequence joins TRBV5-4 and TRBJ1-1; TRBD1 is a possible D gene (6 bases). The V end lost 5 bases, the J end lost 0 bases, and 8 bases lay between the germline ends. The germline CDR1 and CDR2 sequences are SGHNT and YYREEE (reference sequence). The CDR3 loop spans 13 amino acids. In DNA form, the CDR3 reads TGTGCCAGCAGAGGACAGTTGAACACTGAAGCTTTCTTT. This gives the protein CASRGQLNTEAFF.

This sequence joins TRBV11-2 and TRBJ2-7; 11 nucleotides match TRBD2. CDR1 SGHAT and CDR2 FQNNGV come from the germline V gene. J was trimmed by 2 bases and V by 5 bases; bases with no gene match: 5. CDR3 length: 15 amino acids. CDR3 coding DNA: TGTGCCAGCAGCGGGCGACTAGCGGGGCCCTACGAGCAGTACTTC. Translated: CASSGRLAGPYEQYF. The full variable domain, completed using reference TRBV11-2 and TRBJ2-7, is EAGVAQSPRYKIIEKRQSVAFWCNPISGHATLYWYQQILGQGPKLLIQFQNNGVVDDSQLPKDRFSAERLKGVDSTLKIQPAKLEDSAVYLCASSGRLAGPYEQYFGPGTRLTVT.

The V gene is TRBV5-1, the J gene TRBJ2-3, with D perhaps assigned TRBD1 or TRBD2 (7 bases each). CDR1 is SGHRS, CDR2 YFSETQ, per germline. This CDR3 has 16 residues. Deletions cut 2 bases from V and 6 bases from J, with 19 bases between. The CDR3 loop is CASSFTGGQMPDTQYF. CDR3 coding DNA: TGCGCCAGCAGCTTTACGGGGGGACAGATGCCTGATACGCAGTATTTT.

This clone was recorded once. The chain employs TRBV6-5 and TRBJ2-3; D is possibly TRBD1 or TRBD2 (6 bases each). Trimming left V 2 bases short and J 3 bases short, with 12 bases between. CDR1 is MNHEY, CDR2 SVGAGI, per germline. CDR3 size: 15 residues. The CDR3 here is CASSYTPGATDTQYF. The CDR3 coding sequence is TGTGCCAGCAGTTACACCCCGGGGGCTACAGATACGCAGTATTTT.

The table lists this clone with a few counts. The chain couples TRBV6-5 to TRBJ2-3; 8 bases line up with TRBD1. The ends lost 5 bases at V and 0 bases at J; junction bases unmatched: 4. Germline loops: CDR1 MNHEY, CDR2 SVGAGI. The CDR3 extends over 15 amino acids. The CDR3 DNA sequence: TGTGCCAGCAGTAGTTGGACAGGGAGCACAGATACGCAGTATTTT. Its protein product is CASSSWTGSTDTQYF.

V and J are TRBV7-2 and TRBJ2-5; 7 bases are shared with TRBD1. The CDR3 has 13 residues. CDR1 is SGHTA and CDR2 is FQGNSA in the germline V gene. The junction had 7 bases not matched to a gene; V was cut back by 7 bases and J by 5 bases. The DNA of the CDR3 is TGTGCCAGCACCCAACAGGGGCTCGAGACCCAGTACTTC. This gives the protein CASTQQGLETQYF. Looking up the rest from reference TRBV7-2 and TRBJ2-5 gives the full variable domain: GAGVSQSPSNKVTEKGKDVELRCDPISGHTALYWYRQSLGQGLEFLIYFQGNSAPDKSGLPSDRFSAERTGGSVSTLTIQRTQQEDSAVYLCASTQQGLETQYFGPGTRLLVL.

This clone was picked up one time. V is TRBV6-1 and J is TRBJ2-5, with D unclear. V shed 2 bases and J shed 5 bases, with 9 bases lying between them. CDR1 and CDR2 from the germline V gene are MNHNS and SASEGT. CDR3 size: 13 residues. The CDR3 DNA reads TGTGCCAGCAGTGAACAGCCTAGGGAGACCCAGTACTTC. The encoded protein is CASSEQPRETQYF.

The table lists this clone with a count of one. This sequence joins TRBV6-6 and TRBJ2-1; perhaps TRBD2 as D (5 bases). This CDR3 contains 14 residues. The germline gives CDR1 MNHNY, CDR2 SVGAGI (reference sequence). Trimming pared 5 bases from V and 3 bases from J, leaving 11 bases between. CDR3 region: CASSPRTDYNEQFF. CDR3 DNA sequence: TGTGCCAGCAGTCCGAGGACTGACTACAATGAGCAGTTCTTC.

The rearrangement links TRBV18 to TRBJ1-2; D gene unclear. Germline CDR1 KGHSH, CDR2 LQKENI. The CDR3 runs 13 residues. Between the trimmed V and J ends, which lost 3 bases and 5 bases, there was a span of 10 bases. The CDR3 region is CASSPSDEYGYTF. CDR3 DNA sequence: TGTGCCAGCTCACCTAGTGACGAGTATGGCTACACCTTC.

This clone is medium-sized in the sample. V usage is TRBV5-6 and J usage is TRBJ2-3; 8 nucleotides line up with TRBD2. The V gene's germline CDR1 is SGHDT and CDR2 YYEEEE. V was clipped by 3 bases and J by 4 bases; unmatched bases: 16. This CDR3 is built from 18 residues. Here the CDR3 reads CASSWGRVRGGRSDTQYF. CDR3 sequence (DNA): TGTGCCAGCAGCTGGGGCAGGGTTCGGGGGGGAAGATCAGATACGCAGTATTTT.

The chain is built from TRBV19 and TRBJ2-1; no reliable D call. CDR1 LNHDA and CDR2 SQIVND come from the germline V gene (reference sequence). V was pared by 5 bases and J by 0 bases, with 14 bases between. This CDR3 has 16 residues. This CDR3 is CASSAVFSSSYNEQFF. For the CDR3, the DNA is TGTGCCAGTAGTGCGGTGTTTTCTAGCTCCTACAATGAGCAGTTCTTC.

This clone was found once. The CDR3 here is CASSQVLVSSGNTIYF. CDR3 nucleotide sequence: TGCGCCAGCAGCCAAGTACTAGTGAGCTCTGGAAACACCATATATTTT. This chain links TRBV4-1 with TRBJ1-3; D gene uncertain. The V end was cut by 1 base, the J end by 0 bases, with 10 bases between. The CDR3 has 16 amino acids. Germline CDR1 MGHRA, CDR2 YSYEKL.

This clone was recorded a few times. V usage is TRBV5-1 and J usage is TRBJ1-1; D is unclear. The CDR3 is made up of 14 amino acids. Trimming stripped 7 bases from V and 6 bases from J, with 19 bases between. CDR1 is SGHRS, CDR2 YFSETQ, per germline. The CDR3 loop is CASLRNPGWPEAFF. The CDR3, as DNA: TGCGCCAGCCTAAGAAACCCCGGGTGGCCTGAAGCTTTCTTT.

The rearrangement joins TRBV2 to TRBJ1-5; D is unclear. Germline assignment: CDR1 SNHLY and CDR2 FYNNEI. CDR3 length equals 14 residues. V was shortened by 1 base and J by 4 bases, with 8 bases between the two germline ends. Here the CDR3 reads CASSEGLGNQPQHF. CDR3 DNA: TGTGCCAGCAGTGAAGGGTTAGGGAATCAGCCCCAGCATTTT.

This clone appeared once. The rearrangement links TRBV2 to TRBJ2-1; D unclear. The CDR3 runs 13 residues. Trimming took 6 bases from V and 5 from J, leaving 11 bases between them. Germline V gives CDR1 SNHLY, CDR2 FYNNEI. The CDR3: CASRRNFDNEQFF. Written as DNA, the CDR3 is TGTGCCAGCAGGCGGAATTTCGACAATGAGCAGTTCTTC.

V gene TRBV18 combines with J gene TRBJ2-1; possible D gene TRBD1, 6 bases. The CDR3 is 14 amino acids. Germline CDR1 KGHSH, CDR2 LQKENI. Trimming took off 3 bases at V and 4 bases at J, with 10 bases between the two ends. CDR3 protein: CASSPPGQYNEQFF. CDR3 DNA sequence: TGTGCCAGCTCACCCCCCGGACAGTACAATGAGCAGTTCTTC.

This clone was observed a handful of times. The genes are TRBV7-8 and TRBJ2-1, with TRBD2 identical over 11 bases. The CDR3 is 16 residues long. Per germline, CDR1 SGHVS and CDR2 FQNEAQ. The V segment lost 5 bases and the J segment 5 bases; nucleotides outside the gene matches: 8. CDR3 sequence (DNA): TGTGCCAGCAGCCGTTCGCGACTAGCGGGAAACAATGAGCAGTTCTTC. Protein product: CASSRSRLAGNNEQFF.